This T cell receptor (beta chain) was captured in a study of blood T cells in healthy people across ages. The CDR3 spans 15 residues. Germline V gives CDR1 SGHAT, CDR2 FQNNGV. Trimming took 0 bases from V and 6 from J, leaving 15 bases between them. Alongside a J-beta primer mix, a sample-barcoded 5' primer served in a second PCR lasting 7 to 11 cycles. TCRdb passed the 5' RACE reads through MiXCR, listing each CDR3 protein once. The sample lists about 730,000 distinct CDR3 sequences; approximately 39% were seen once. This clonotype has a count of ten or more. The gene calls are TRBV11-2 and TRBJ2-7; a possible D gene is TRBD1 (5 bases). Sequences were obtained from blood. The receptor was isolated from a woman aged 60-75 years in good health. CDR3 DNA sequence: TGTGCCAGCAGCTTAGAGTCAGGGTACGCCTCCGAGCAGTACTTC. Translated: CASSLESGYASEQYF. The variable domain in full, with the rest retrieved from reference TRBV11-2 and TRBJ2-7, is EAGVAQSPRYKIIEKRQSVAFWCNPISGHATLYWYQQILGQGPKLLIQFQNNGVVDDSQLPKDRFSAERLKGVDSTLKIQPAKLEDSAVYLCASSLESGYASEQYFGPGTRLTVT.